These 8 T cell receptor beta chains came from one sample sequenced in a study of blood T cell repertoires in COVID-19. Repertoires were generated with immunoSEQ multiplex PCR, while TCRdb's copy carries only in-frame clones and drops some. The repertoire has some 160,000 clones, about 83% of them found once; the top ten carry under 15%. The source material was peripheral blood. Receptors originate from a man aged 70-80 years who had recovered from COVID-19.

The chain recombines TRBV19 with TRBJ2-7; D possibly corresponds to TRBD1 (5 bases). V lost 1 base, J lost 4 bases, and 14 bases lay in between. This CDR3 comprises 15 residues. Germline V gives CDR1 LNHDA, CDR2 SQIVND (reference sequence). CDR3 region: CASSIGSQGTYEQYF. The CDR3 DNA reads as TGTGCCAGTAGTATAGGATCCCAGGGAACGTACGAGCAGTACTTC. Filled out from reference TRBV19 and TRBJ2-7, the complete variable domain reads DGGITQSPKYLFRKEGQNVTLSCEQNLNHDAMYWYRQDPGQGLRLIYYSQIVNDFQKGDIAEGYSVSREKKESFPLTVTSAQKNPTAFYLCASSIGSQGTYEQYFGPGTRLTVT.

The chain links TRBV6-5 to TRBJ1-5; D is possibly TRBD1 (6 bases). Germline assignment: CDR1 MNHEY and CDR2 SVGAGI. This CDR3 comprises 16 residues. V was trimmed by 4 bases and J by 3 bases, leaving 16 bases between them. CDR3 sequence (DNA): TGTGCCAGCAGTTCCAGGGGAGGGGTTATCAATCAGCCCCAGCATTTT. Protein product: CASSSRGGVINQPQHF.

This sequence joins TRBV27 and TRBJ2-3, with D uncertain. The CDR3 extends over 14 amino acids. Germline CDR1 reads MNHEY; CDR2 reads SMNVEV (reference sequence). Trimming removed 3 bases at V and 4 bases at J, with 11 bases between. CDR3 bases: TGTGCCAGCAGTTTTCGGAGAGTGGCAGATACGCAGTATTTT. It codes for CASSFRRVADTQYF.

V is TRBV30 and J is TRBJ2-4; 15 nucleotides agree with TRBD2. Germline V gives CDR1 GTSNPN, CDR2 SVGIG (reference sequence). V shed 2 bases, J shed 0 bases, and the junction held 8 bases outside the gene matches. The CDR3 totals 19 residues. CDR3 DNA sequence: TGTGCCTGGAGTTTAGGACTAGCGGGAGGGACTATAGCCAAAAACATTCAGTACTTC. Translating it yields CAWSLGLAGGTIAKNIQYF.

The gene calls are TRBV5-1 and TRBJ2-5; D unresolved. V lost 0 bases and J lost 1, with 10 bases in between. The CDR3 is 15 residues long. The germline CDR1 and CDR2 sequences are SGHRS and YFSETQ. This chain's CDR3 is CASSLAAGPQETQYF. In DNA form, the CDR3 reads TGCGCCAGCAGCTTGGCCGCAGGCCCCCAAGAGACCCAGTACTTC.

The V gene is TRBV28, the J gene TRBJ2-1, with TRBD1 matching over 10 bases. With V trimmed by 7 bases and J by 7 bases, 10 bases remained unmatched. Germline CDR1 reads MDHEN; CDR2 reads SYDVKM. This CDR3 has 15 amino acids. The CDR3 nucleotides are TGTGCCAGCACCGACGACAGGGGGCGCTCGAATGAGCAGTTCTTC. Protein sequence: CASTDDRGRSNEQFF.

The chain carries TRBV29-1 and TRBJ2-5; 9 bases map to TRBD1. The CDR3 runs to 12 residues. CDR1 is SQVTM, CDR2 ANQGSEA, per germline. After removal of 7 bases from V and 4 bases from J, the junction contained 4 bases not matched to a gene. CDR3 sequence reads: CSGDRGRETQYF. The CDR3 coding sequence is TGCAGCGGTGACAGGGGGAGAGAGACCCAGTACTTC.

V and J are TRBV7-2 and TRBJ2-1; 10 bases are shared with TRBD2. Germline trimming cut 3 bases from V and 7 bases from J; bases unmatched to any gene: 9. The CDR3 contains 16 residues. Germline CDR1 reads SGHTA; CDR2 reads FQGNSA. The CDR3 protein is CASSFEKLAGRNEQFF. The CDR3 DNA reads TGTGCCAGCAGCTTCGAAAAACTAGCGGGAAGGAATGAGCAGTTCTTC.